This is a list of T cell receptor beta chains from one sample in a study of blood T cell repertoires in COVID-19. Only in-frame clones appear in the TCRdb table, and some are missing; sequencing was by immunoSEQ multiplex PCR. Of around 190,000 clones in the sample, about 88% were seen once. The sample taken for sequencing was peripheral blood. These receptors came from a man between 45 and 60 years old with COVID-19, enrolled during active disease. Each CDR3 is given with its conserved first and last residue. The order of the fields is D gene, clone size, J gene, V gene, CDR3 DNA, CDR3 protein. The D gene is left open where the match is weak. The size entry is marked missing in some rows and otherwise reads once, few, many or a size class.

d_call: .
clone_size: once
j_call: TRBJ1-4
v_call: TRBV9
cdr3_nt: TGTGCCAGCAGCGTAGATCCAGGGCCAAATGAAAAACTGTTTTTT
cdr3_aa: CASSVDPGPNEKLFF

d_call: .
clone_size: .
j_call: TRBJ2-1
v_call: TRBV4-1
cdr3_nt: TGCGCCAGCAGCCAAGAGGATAGGGGTGAGCAGTTCTTC
cdr3_aa: CASSQEDRGEQFF

d_call: .
clone_size: .
j_call: TRBJ2-7
v_call: TRBV7-9
cdr3_nt: TGTGCCAGCAGTTGGGCAGATGGCGAGCAGTACTTC
cdr3_aa: CASSWADGEQYF

d_call: TRBD1
clone_size: .
j_call: TRBJ1-2
v_call: TRBV19
cdr3_nt: TGTGCCACCAGACAGGGAGGTTTATCTCGCTATGGCTACACCTTC
cdr3_aa: CATRQGGLSRYGYTF

d_call: .
clone_size: .
j_call: TRBJ2-5
v_call: TRBV5-1
cdr3_nt: TGCGCCAGCAGAGGGGGTGGAAGCTGGGAGCCACAAGAGACCCAGTACTTC
cdr3_aa: CASRGGGSWEPQETQYF

d_call: TRBD2
clone_size: .
j_call: TRBJ2-1
v_call: TRBV5-5
cdr3_nt: TGTGCCAGCAGCCTAACGCCCGGGACTATTAATTACAATGAGCAGTTCTTC
cdr3_aa: CASSLTPGTINYNEQFF

d_call: TRBD1
clone_size: once
j_call: TRBJ2-5
v_call: TRBV10-1
cdr3_nt: TGCGCCAGCTCTCCCCCCGGACAGGGCCAAGAGACCCAGTACTTC
cdr3_aa: CASSPPGQGQETQYF

d_call: .
clone_size: .
j_call: TRBJ2-2
v_call: TRBV19
cdr3_nt: TGTGCCAGTAGTATAGTCGCGGGGGCCTATAACACCGGGGAGCTGTTTTTT
cdr3_aa: CASSIVAGAYNTGELFF

d_call: .
clone_size: few
j_call: TRBJ1-5
v_call: TRBV6-2/TRBV6-3
cdr3_nt: TGTGCCAGCAGTTCCAGGGTTCCCAATCAGCCCCAGCATTTT
cdr3_aa: CASSSRVPNQPQHF

d_call: .
clone_size: .
j_call: TRBJ1-1
v_call: TRBV5-8
cdr3_nt: TGTGCCAGCAGCTTGGGCAGGGACACTGAAGCTTTCTTT
cdr3_aa: CASSLGRDTEAFF

d_call: .
clone_size: .
j_call: TRBJ2-1
v_call: TRBV7-3
cdr3_nt: TGTGCCAGCAGCTTAGGAGACAATGAGCAGTTCTTC
cdr3_aa: CASSLGDNEQFF

d_call: .
clone_size: .
j_call: TRBJ1-1
v_call: TRBV7-8
cdr3_nt: TGTGCCAGCAGCTTAGGGACAGCCCGGCTTCTAGAGAACACTGAAGCTTTCTTT
cdr3_aa: CASSLGTARLLENTEAFF

d_call: TRBD2
clone_size: few
j_call: TRBJ2-1
v_call: TRBV7-9
cdr3_nt: TGTGCCAGCGCCGGGACTAGCGAGCATGAGCAGTTCTTC
cdr3_aa: CASAGTSEHEQFF

d_call: TRBD2
clone_size: .
j_call: TRBJ2-3
v_call: TRBV11-2
cdr3_nt: TGTGCCAGCAGCTCGGGAATAGCGGGGAACACAGATACGCAGTATTTT
cdr3_aa: CASSSGIAGNTDTQYF

d_call: TRBD1
clone_size: .
j_call: TRBJ2-1
v_call: TRBV5-4
cdr3_nt: TGTGCCAGCAGCTTGGAGGGACAGGGGGCGAACAATGAGCAGTTCTTC
cdr3_aa: CASSLEGQGANNEQFF

d_call: TRBD2
clone_size: once
j_call: TRBJ2-5
v_call: TRBV14
cdr3_nt: TGTGCCAGCAGCCCAGGGACTAGCGGGAGGGCGTACCAAGAGACCCAGTACTTC
cdr3_aa: CASSPGTSGRAYQETQYF

d_call: TRBD1
clone_size: .
j_call: TRBJ1-2
v_call: TRBV5-1
cdr3_nt: TGCGCCAGCACCACTACAGGGGGCGCGTATGGCTACACCTTC
cdr3_aa: CASTTTGGAYGYTF

d_call: .
clone_size: .
j_call: TRBJ1-2
v_call: TRBV3-1/TRBV3-2
cdr3_nt: TGTGCCAGCAGCCAAGAGCAGGGAAACTATGGCTACACCTTC
cdr3_aa: CASSQEQGNYGYTF

d_call: .
clone_size: .
j_call: TRBJ1-4
v_call: TRBV19
cdr3_nt: TGTGCCTGCCGAGGGGGTCCAGGTGAAAAACTGTTTTTT
cdr3_aa: CACRGGPGEKLFF

d_call: .
clone_size: .
j_call: TRBJ2-1
v_call: TRBV5-6
cdr3_nt: TGTGCCAGCAGCTTCAGGAGGTACAATGAGCAGTTCTTC
cdr3_aa: CASSFRRYNEQFF

d_call: .
clone_size: .
j_call: TRBJ2-7
v_call: TRBV18
cdr3_nt: TGTGCCAGCTCACCAAATCGGGAGCGCGCCTACGAGCAGTACTTC
cdr3_aa: CASSPNRERAYEQYF

d_call: .
clone_size: few
j_call: TRBJ1-5
v_call: TRBV27
cdr3_nt: TGTGCCAGCAGTTTTTCCGGGAGCAATCAGCCCCAGCATTTT
cdr3_aa: CASSFSGSNQPQHF

d_call: TRBD2
clone_size: .
j_call: TRBJ2-2
v_call: TRBV5-5
cdr3_nt: TGTGCCAGCAGCCCCCCGGGGGGAACGAACACCGGGGAGCTGTTTTTT
cdr3_aa: CASSPPGGTNTGELFF

d_call: TRBD2
clone_size: .
j_call: TRBJ2-3
v_call: TRBV5-5
cdr3_nt: TGTGCCAGCAGTCCGGGACTACACACAGATACGCAGTATTTT
cdr3_aa: CASSPGLHTDTQYF

d_call: .
clone_size: .
j_call: TRBJ1-5
v_call: TRBV19
cdr3_nt: TGTGCCAGTAGTCCCTCGAGGGTCCTTAGCAATCAGCCCCAGCATTTT
cdr3_aa: CASSPSRVLSNQPQHF

d_call: TRBD1
clone_size: .
j_call: TRBJ1-2
v_call: TRBV19
cdr3_nt: TGTGCCAGTAGTGAGACAGGGGGTGGTTATGGCTACACCTTC
cdr3_aa: CASSETGGGYGYTF

d_call: TRBD1
clone_size: .
j_call: TRBJ2-1
v_call: TRBV5-4
cdr3_nt: TGTGCCAGCAGCTTGGACAGGGGGATCTACAATGAGCAGTTCTTC
cdr3_aa: CASSLDRGIYNEQFF

d_call: .
clone_size: .
j_call: TRBJ1-4
v_call: TRBV19
cdr3_nt: TGTGCCAGTAGTATCCACGGAACTAATGAAAAACTGTTTTTT
cdr3_aa: CASSIHGTNEKLFF

d_call: TRBD1
clone_size: .
j_call: TRBJ1-2
v_call: TRBV19
cdr3_nt: TGTGCCAGTAGTACCCCGGGACAGGGAAATGGCTACACCTTC
cdr3_aa: CASSTPGQGNGYTF

d_call: TRBD2
clone_size: .
j_call: TRBJ2-1
v_call: TRBV19
cdr3_nt: TGTGCCAGTAGCCCCTCGAACGCGGGAGTTGGCAATGAGCAGTTCTTC
cdr3_aa: CASSPSNAGVGNEQFF

d_call: TRBD1
clone_size: .
j_call: TRBJ2-7
v_call: TRBV19
cdr3_nt: TGTGCCAGTAGACACTACGGACAGGGCATTGACGAGCAGTACTTC
cdr3_aa: CASRHYGQGIDEQYF

d_call: .
clone_size: .
j_call: TRBJ2-5
v_call: TRBV7-7
cdr3_nt: TGTGCCAGCAGCTTAGGACAGTACCAAGAGACCCAGTACTTC
cdr3_aa: CASSLGQYQETQYF

d_call: .
clone_size: once
j_call: TRBJ2-5
v_call: TRBV27
cdr3_nt: TGTGCCAGCAGTTTCTCAGGGAATCAAGAGACCCAGTACTTC
cdr3_aa: CASSFSGNQETQYF

d_call: TRBD1
clone_size: once
j_call: TRBJ2-7
v_call: TRBV7-8
cdr3_nt: TGTGCCAGCAGCTTAAGGCCGGGACAGGACTCCTACGAGCAGTACTTC
cdr3_aa: CASSLRPGQDSYEQYF

d_call: TRBD1
clone_size: .
j_call: TRBJ2-5
v_call: TRBV6-2/TRBV6-3
cdr3_nt: TGTGCCAGCAGTTACGGACAGGGAGAGACCCAGTACTTC
cdr3_aa: CASSYGQGETQYF

d_call: TRBD2
clone_size: .
j_call: TRBJ2-7
v_call: TRBV18
cdr3_nt: TGTGCCAGCTCACCACGACTAGCGCTATCCTACGAGCAGTACTTC
cdr3_aa: CASSPRLALSYEQYF

d_call: .
clone_size: .
j_call: TRBJ2-5
v_call: TRBV7-7
cdr3_nt: TGTGCCAGCGCCTGGGGGGGCGCCCCTGAAGAGACCCAGTACTTC
cdr3_aa: CASAWGGAPEETQYF

d_call: .
clone_size: .
j_call: TRBJ2-1
v_call: TRBV5-4
cdr3_nt: TGTGCCAGCAGACCAGGTTCTACAGGGCCAATGAACAATGAGCAGTTCTTC
cdr3_aa: CASRPGSTGPMNNEQFF

d_call: .
clone_size: .
j_call: TRBJ1-1
v_call: TRBV27
cdr3_nt: TGTGCCAGCAGGAGGACAGTGAACACTGAAGCTTTCTTT
cdr3_aa: CASRRTVNTEAFF

d_call: .
clone_size: .
j_call: TRBJ2-3
v_call: TRBV28
cdr3_nt: TGTGCCAGCAGTCCAACAAATCAGGCGTCTAGCACAGATACGCAGTATTTT
cdr3_aa: CASSPTNQASSTDTQYF